This paragraph reports one T cell receptor beta chain. Methods used by the authors: Reference gene primer amplification yielded estimated nucleated cell counts. The repertoire was sequenced with immunoSEQ multiplex PCR; TCRdb's copy has only in-frame clones and lacks some. The V and J calls and clone size are taken from that table; D and trimming were inferred from the DNA. The data hold over 200,000 clones, with approximately 82% observed a single time. This entry is derived from a study of blood T cell repertoires in COVID-19. For the study at large: From the United States, Italy and Spain came samples of acute and convalescent COVID-19. PBMCs, B-cell-depleted T cells, or T cells provided the cDNA or gDNA that made up the material.

Germline-derived CDR1 and CDR2 are LNHNV and YYDKDF (reference sequence). V lost 1 base and J lost 7, with 17 bases in between. The CDR3 has 16 amino acids. The chain employs TRBV15 and TRBJ1-5; a possible D gene is TRBD1 (5 bases). The sample comprised peripheral blood. This TCR was recovered from a woman in her 70s with active or convalescent COVID-19. CDR3 loop: CATSRGWGEDGQPQHF. CDR3 nucleotide sequence: TGTGCCACCAGCAGAGGGTGGGGGGAAGACGGACAGCCCCAGCATTTT.